The T cell receptor beta chain under discussion was sequenced for a study of shared clonotypes between healthy human individuals (dated by TCRdb to about 2020). With respect to the entire study: The cohort comprised a couple of women and three men aged 18 to 49 years. For each donor, CD4 naive and CD4 memory were each given three plates, CD8 naive was given two plates, and CD8 memory was given one plate. To estimate repertoire size and how much clonotype sharing occurs between individuals, the study deeply sequenced the blood TCR repertoires of 5 or 6 healthy adults. Different laboratories and diverse techniques were used to prepare libraries and sequence TCR repertoires, to increase sequencing depth and limit assay-specific biases. Leukapheresis yielded between about 0.94 and 8.9 billion PBMCs per donor. Broader findings and caveats from the paper: Sampling was restricted to blood, and TCR repertoires in tissues likely differ from the TCR repertoires found in blood. Sharing across several donors was observed for around 5% of naive CD4, 3% to 4% of naive CD8, over 2% of memory CD4, and around 0.4% of memory CD8 clonotypes. Incomplete sequencing was indicated by rarefaction of sorted-subset datasets, despite the large sequencing depth. Compared with non-shared clonotypes, the clonotypes found in all four sorted-subset donors had higher generation probabilities. Based on pairwise subsampling, the degree of clonotype sharing among donors was expected to be affected by sequencing depth. Larger estimated clonotype richness was generally found for naive subsets than for memory subsets. Because the study included only a small number of donors, the genetic and exposure-history diversity represented was limited.

The CDR3 starts with the cysteine, ends with the phenylalanine, and has 13 residues. CDR3 DNA only is kept here, 39 bases in frame from base 1. The germline V gene sets CDR1 to SGHAT and CDR2 to FQNNGV. V ends up 5 bases short and J 8 bases short, with an unmatched junction base count of 6. A remark on this clone: What antigen it recognizes has not been identified. Base-call qualities are not available, and no considerably larger clone is one nucleotide away.

Using the deep immunoSEQ assay, multiplex PCR amplified TCR CDR3 regions from genomic DNA. For each cell subset, the extracted genomic DNA was distributed evenly across all wells of several immunoSEQ 96-well plates, and each plate served as one replicate. For sorted subsets, roughly 190 ng of genomic DNA, equivalent to some 30,000 T cell genomes, went into each replicate PCR. The purified libraries were quantified using a Qubit 3.0 fluorometer, sized with a Bioanalyzer 2100, and then quantified again using the KAPA Library Quantification kit. A separate single-read 150-cycle Illumina NextSeq 550 flow cell was used to sequence each immunoSEQ 96-well plate. As for the original processing: Because only junctional sequences without quality scores were contained in the immunoSEQ output, filtering matching that applied to full-length reads could not be performed. To assign V/J genes and CDR3, sequences were annotated against IMGT germline references using PyIR, a Python wrapper for IgBLAST v1.9. Reads with weak V/J assignments (E-value above 1e-6), missing CDR3, stop codons, out-of-frame junctions, or ambiguous translated residues were removed. A V3J clonotype was defined by an identical inferred V gene, J gene, and CDR3 amino acid sequence. Percentage overlap between repertoires was computed as shared unique clonotypes divided by the size of the smaller repertoire. Three approaches were used to assess repertoire richness: RTK rarefaction, the Chao1 estimator, and Recon v2.1 estimates of unobserved clonotypes. OLGA was used to compute generation probabilities for all TCRbeta clonotypes that the gDNA method yielded from a few donors. The immuneACCESS repertoire file appears here via TCRdb, limited to in-frame rearrangements. These files lack a portion of the clones; in checked studies, under half of the deficit traces to unresolved V genes, and the cause of the others is not known. V, J and clone size were drawn from that table, and D and trimming were deduced from the DNA. The sample has around 200,000 clones on record, roughly 93% of them singletons. Around 0.067% of the sample goes to the ten largest clones.

Healthy HIV-negative adults with no recently reported acute infections or vaccinations were included as donors. Every donor was a Caucasian adult residing in Nashville, Tennessee, USA. CD4+ T cells were enriched through magnetic negative selection, after which naive cells were positively selected on CD45RA and the remaining negative fraction served as the memory subset. Blood was obtained by leukapheresis, after which PBMCs were separated by Ficoll-Histopaque density gradient centrifugation and cryopreserved in liquid nitrogen vapor phase. Analytical flow cytometry was used to check the purity and quantity of every magnetically sorted T cell population. Genomic DNA was isolated from each sorted fraction and quantified by UV absorbance on a Nanodrop 2000c.

This receptor was obtained from a woman aged 30 to 39 in good health. Material: naive CD4+ T cells sorted from blood. The sample's cell subset or site label, in plain terms: CD45RA+ positively selected. This chain is built from TRBV11-2 and TRBJ2-1; TRBD1 matches 7 bases in the middle. In nucleotide form, the sequence is TGTGCCAGCAGCAAACAGGGGACGTATGAGCAGTTCTTC. Its translation reads: CASSKQGTYEQFF.